Following are 5 T cell receptor beta chains from one sample sequenced in a study of T cell responses to AZD1222 COVID-19 vaccine. Sequencing used immunoSEQ multiplex PCR; TCRdb keeps in-frame clones, though not all of them. The data show approximately 200,000 clones, approximately 86% seen once. The sample in question was peripheral blood, obtained on day 0 of AZD1222 vaccination. These receptors all stem from an adult in good health.

The rearrangement uses TRBV27 and TRBJ1-5, with D perhaps TRBD1 (5 bases). The CDR3 spans 17 residues. Germline V gives CDR1 MNHEY, CDR2 SMNVEV (reference sequence). V lost 2 bases to trimming and J lost 5 bases, with 19 bases between them. CDR3 sequence reads: CASSLALEGAGDQPQHF. CDR3 nucleotide sequence: TGTGCCAGCAGTTTAGCCTTGGAAGGGGCTGGTGATCAGCCCCAGCATTTT.

The chain carries TRBV6-5 and TRBJ1-6; TRBD1 aligns across 12 bases. The junction had 6 bases not matched to a gene; V was cut back by 8 bases and J by 7 bases. The CDR3 is made up of 15 amino acids. Germline assignment: CDR1 MNHEY and CDR2 SVGAGI. CDR3 nucleotides: TGTGCCAGCCACCGGGACAGGGGGCGAAATTCACCCCTCCACTTT. Its protein product is CASHRDRGRNSPLHF.

This rearrangement joins TRBV6-4 to TRBJ2-3; D is ambiguous. From germline, CDR1 is MRHNA and CDR2 SNTAGT. V lost 2 bases and J lost 6, with 3 bases in between. This CDR3 has 11 residues. CDR3 residues: CASSDSDTQYF. Written as DNA, the CDR3 is TGTGCCAGCAGTGACAGTGATACGCAGTATTTT.

This chain joins TRBV28 and TRBJ1-2; D gene uncertain. The CDR3 contains 13 residues. The germline V and J ends were trimmed by 7 bases and 1 base, with 10 bases remaining between them. Germline V gene data show CDR1 as MDHEN and CDR2 as SYDVKM. The CDR3 protein is CASTNPHNYGYTF. The CDR3 DNA is TGTGCCAGCACTAATCCCCATAACTATGGCTACACCTTC.

This clone has only one observation. This chain connects TRBV29-1 to TRBJ2-5; 16 bases match TRBD2. Germline V CDR1 and CDR2: SQVTM, ANQGSEA. The CDR3 loop spans 17 amino acids. V lost 1 base and J lost 5; bases outside the gene matches: 7. Here the CDR3 DNA reads TGCAGCGTTGAAGGAGCCGGGACTAGCGGGGGGGACGAGACCCAGTACTTC. Translated, it gives CSVEGAGTSGGDETQYF.